The 11 T cell receptor beta chains below were found in one sample sequenced in a study of Ad26.COV2.S vaccination and SARS-CoV-2 variants. Treatment given: 15 to 20 received Ad26.COV2.S at low or high dose, single or two shots; several received placebo; per-sample allocation not given. Sampling occurred on day 63 after the first vaccine or placebo injection. Libraries were prepared by immunoSEQ multiplex PCR; TCRdb keeps only in-frame clonotypes and omits some of them. The repertoire holds 300,000 to 500,000 clones, with 75% to 90% as singletons. The specimen comprised peripheral blood, sampled in a trial of Ad26.COV2.S vaccine versus placebo. All receptors come from a person aged 18 to 59 who received the Ad26.COV2.S COVID-19 vaccine or a placebo.

This clone was recorded once. The chain combines TRBV7-9 with TRBJ1-1; a possible D gene is TRBD1 (6 bases). The V and J ends lost 1 base and 8 bases respectively, with 14 bases between them. Germline V gene sequence: CDR1 SEHNR, CDR2 FQNEAQ (reference sequence). The CDR3 is 14 amino acids. CDR3 loop: CASSLDFVGAEAFF. The CDR3 nucleotides read TGTGCCAGCAGCTTAGATTTCGTGGGGGCCGAAGCTTTCTTT.

The chain uses TRBV6-2 or TRBV6-3 and TRBJ1-2; no clear D gene. Trimming took 0 bases from V and 3 from J, leaving 8 bases between them. This CDR3 contains 14 residues. Germline V gene data show CDR1 as MNHEY and CDR2 as SVGEGT. As DNA, the CDR3 is TGTGCCAGCAGTTACTCTAGGGTCGACTATGGCTACACCTTC. Amino acids: CASSYSRVDYGYTF.

CDR3: CASSEIGNYGYTF. CDR3 nucleotide sequence: TGTGCCAGCAGTGAAATTGGTAACTATGGCTACACCTTC. This chain joins TRBV6-1 and TRBJ1-2; D uncertain. V gave up 2 bases and J gave up 1 base, with 5 bases separating them. This CDR3 has 13 amino acids. Germline CDR1 MNHNS, CDR2 SASEGT.

This clone was seen only a few times. The chain combines TRBV5-5 with TRBJ2-7, with 13 bases lining up with TRBD2. Germline V CDR1 and CDR2: SGHKS, YYEKEE (reference sequence). Unmatched junction bases numbered 1, after V lost 3 bases and J lost 4 bases. The CDR3 extends over 14 amino acids. CDR3 sequence: CASSWTSGGYEQYF. The DNA of the CDR3 is TGTGCCAGCAGCTGGACTAGCGGGGGTTACGAGCAGTACTTC.

V and J are TRBV5-5 and TRBJ1-4; D gene ambiguous. The CDR3 extends over 17 amino acids. Trimming shortened V by 0 bases and J by 4 bases, and 16 bases separated the two germline ends. The germline CDR1 and CDR2 sequences are SGHKS and YYEKEE (reference sequence). CDR3 sequence reads: CASSLASSNTNNEKLFF. The CDR3 nucleotides are TGTGCCAGCAGCTTGGCTTCTTCGAACACGAATAATGAAAAACTGTTTTTT.

This clone was detected only once. The chain is built from TRBV19 and TRBJ2-5; no clear D. Germline assignment: CDR1 LNHDA and CDR2 SQIVND (reference sequence). With 5 bases removed from V and 2 bases from J, the gap between germline ends came to 6 bases. The CDR3 sequence is 12 residues long. CDR3 residues: CASSEAQETQYF. The CDR3 region has the DNA TGTGCCAGTAGTGAGGCGCAAGAGACCCAGTACTTC.

CDR3 nucleotide sequence: TGTGCCAGAAGCTTAGGGGCCGCCTTTGGATCACCCCTCCACTTT. Translated, it gives CARSLGAAFGSPLHF. This chain joins TRBV7-5 and TRBJ1-6; the table calls TRBD1, which could not be checked here. TRBV7-5 is given as a pseudogene. The CDR3 is made up of 15 amino acids.

The chain uses TRBV11-2 and TRBJ2-2; the D gene is possibly TRBD1 (5 bases). With 1 base removed from V and 7 bases from J, the gap between germline ends came to 16 bases. CDR3 length equals 16 residues. CDR1 is SGHAT and CDR2 is FQNNGV in the germline V gene. The DNA for the CDR3 is TGTGCCAGCAGCTTAGGTTCAGGGTTGACGGGCGGGGAGCTGTTTTTT. Translation gives CASSLGSGLTGGELFF.

The V call is TRBV5-6, the J call TRBJ2-6; TRBD1 matches at 9 bases. CDR1 is SGHDT, CDR2 YYEEEE, per germline. This CDR3 is 18 amino acids long. J was trimmed by 2 bases and V by 5 bases; bases with no gene match: 11. The CDR3 loop is CASSRRGTGSTGANVLTF. The CDR3, as DNA: TGTGCCAGCAGTCGCCGCGGGACAGGGTCGACTGGGGCCAACGTCCTGACTTTC.

This chain joins TRBV3-1 (or the pseudogene TRBV3-2) and TRBJ1-3; tentative D call: TRBD1 (5 bases). The CDR3 spans 16 residues. V was pared by 1 base and J by 0 bases, with 10 bases between. The germline V gene encodes CDR1 LGHDT and CDR2 YNNKEL (reference sequence). CDR3 protein: CASSQGTQSSGNTIYF. The CDR3 bases are TGTGCCAGCAGCCAAGGGACACAAAGCTCTGGAAACACCATATATTTT.

The rearrangement links TRBV6-5 to TRBJ1-2, with D perhaps TRBD1 (5 bases). CDR3 length equals 13 residues. The germline V gene encodes CDR1 MNHEY and CDR2 SVGAGI. The V end lost 6 bases, the J end lost 4 bases, and 12 bases lay between the germline ends. In DNA form, the CDR3 reads TGTGCCAGCAGGACAGAACCTCCCTATGGCTACACCTTC. It specifies CASRTEPPYGYTF.